This T cell receptor beta chain comes out of a study of T cells after yellow fever vaccination. Study overall: SMART-Seq v4 Ultra Low Input handled preparation of low-cell-number fractions.

TCRdb re-called the 5' RACE reads with MiXCR, one entry per CDR3 protein. The table has about 130,000 distinct CDR3 sequences, about 6.9% seen once; the top ten hold approximately 0.61%. Study conclusions and caveats: Only a minor proportion of clonotypes was detected across both CD4 and CD8 compartments.

This clonotype was detected a few times. Antigen specificity is unknown. CDR1 and CDR2 from the germline V gene are SGHRS and YFSETQ. The CDR3 extends over 13 amino acids. Trimming pared 1 base from V and 0 bases from J, leaving 4 bases between. Source: CD4+ T cells sorted from PBMCs, taken 10 days after the yellow fever booster vaccination. The origin of this receptor is a man aged 25 to 45 who received the YFV17D yellow fever vaccine. V usage is TRBV5-1 and J usage is TRBJ1-1; D call uncertain. DNA for the CDR3: TGCGCCAGCAGCTTGAGGTTGAACACTGAAGCTTTCTTT. It is translated as CASSLRLNTEAFF.